This T cell receptor (beta chain) was observed in a study of blood T cell repertoires in COVID-19. CDR1 and CDR2 (germline): SEHNR, FQNEAQ (reference sequence). V shed 5 bases and J 3 bases; nucleotides not matched to a gene: 10. This CDR3 has 17 residues. Assay used: immunoSEQ multiplex PCR; TCRdb lists only in-frame clones, some missing. Of roughly 330,000 clones in the sample, around 83% were seen once. Specimen: peripheral blood. The receptor's source is a woman between 50 and 59 years old with acute or convalescent COVID-19. The genes are TRBV7-9 and TRBJ1-4; 9 bases align to TRBD1. The CDR3 nucleotides are TGTGCCAGCAGCCCAGGGACAGGGAATGAAGCTAATGAAAAACTGTTTTTT. Residues: CASSPGTGNEANEKLFF.